The sequence of this T cell receptor beta chain was determined in a study of T cell repertoires in cytomegalovirus infection. Whole-study context: Public TCR beta signatures indicated both CMV infection and matching HLA type. Study results and limitations: The study found HLA-C-restricted CMV-specific TCR beta clonotypes dominating the ex vivo response.

Comments on this clonotype: Its antigen is still unknown.

Each CDR3 protein is one row after TCRdb ran MiXCR on the reads. The sample has hundreds of thousands of distinct CDR3 sequences, about 44% seen once; the top ten hold approximately 40%. Germline CDR1 reads SGHTA; CDR2 reads FQGNSA. The V gene lost 2 bases and the J gene lost 4 bases, with 12 bases spanning the gap. The CDR3 has 15 amino acids. The chain is built from TRBV7-2 and TRBJ2-1; D tentatively fits TRBD1 or TRBD2 (5 bases each). The TCR comes from a human donor in good health (CMV status not recorded). Some clones in this sample may be carry-over from other donors' samples. The input for sequencing was cultured PBMCs, taken from culture after CMV antigen stimulation. CDR3 nucleotide sequence: TGTGCCAGCAGCTTAAGGGGCGGGCTATACAATGAGCAGTTCTTC. Its translation: CASSLRGGLYNEQFF.